The subject of this entry is one T cell receptor beta chain. Its antigen remains unidentified. This entry belongs to a study of graft-versus-host responses after intestinal transplantation. Across the study: Among the recipients, transplants were multivisceral, liver-intestinal, or isolated intestinal. Anti-thymocyte globulin served as induction for all recipients, who then took tacrolimus and steroids for approximately 3 years.

This CDR3 is built from 16 residues. Trimming cost V 1 base and J 0 bases, with 10 bases left between them. Germline V lookup: CDR1 LNHDA, CDR2 SQIVND (reference sequence). Study findings and constraints: Graft-donor T cell macrochimerism in patients accompanied high graft-versus-host to host-versus-graft clonal ratios in allografts. Recipient-marrow GvH clones were detected, some having first appeared in ileum or blood.

Profiling relied on immunoSEQ multiplex PCR, and the TCRdb table lists in-frame clones only, not all of them. In the table there are tens of thousands of clones, 95% of which are singletons. Sequenced material: unstimulated CD8+ T cells sorted from spleen or lymph node cells, taken before transplant. The V call is TRBV19, the J call TRBJ1-5; a weak D match, TRBD1 (5 bases). The receptor was derived from a human donor who was the organ donor for an intestinal transplant. For the CDR3, the DNA is TGTGCCAGTAGTATAGGGACAACCGTTAGCAATCAGCCCCAGCATTTT. Translating it yields CASSIGTTVSNQPQHF.